Presented here are 16 T cell receptor beta chains from one specimen sequenced in a study of shared clonotypes between healthy human individuals (dated by TCRdb to about 2020). Library creation used the immunoSEQ multiplex PCR assay. Held by TCRdb, this immuneACCESS table contains in-frame sequences only and omits some clones. Under half of the omission traces to an unresolved V gene where checked; the cause of the rest is unknown. Counted in this sample were roughly 380,000 clones; about 96% of them appeared once. The leading ten clones occupy approximately 0.32% of the sample. Sequencing input: memory CD8+ T cells sorted from blood. The cell subset or site tag for this specimen amounts to: CD45RO+ cells pooled with CCR7-negative TemRA cells. The source of these receptors is a man aged 30 to 45 in good health.

The rearrangement links TRBV7-6 to TRBJ2-3, with TRBD2 matching over 8 bases. With 7 bases clipped from V and 4 bases from J, the junction kept 10 bases outside the gene matches. This CDR3 has 15 amino acids. Germline V gene lookup returns CDR1 SGHVS and CDR2 FNYEAQ. The CDR3 sequence: CASTPRTSPSDTQYF. For the CDR3, the DNA is TGTGCCAGCACACCACGGACTAGCCCTTCAGATACGCAGTATTTT.

This rearrangement joins TRBV28 to TRBJ2-7, with unresolved D. The length of the CDR3 is 12 residues. Trimming stripped 6 bases from V and 4 bases from J, with 10 bases between. Germline V gene lookup returns CDR1 MDHEN and CDR2 SYDVKM. The CDR3 bases are TGTGCCAGCAGCCTCAGGTTTTACGAGCAGTACTTC. Amino acids: CASSLRFYEQYF.

This clone has a handful of counts. Other nucleotide sequences from this sample produce the same CDR3. The chain has TRBV7-9 and TRBJ2-7, with D maybe TRBD2 (6 bases). CDR1 and CDR2 from the germline V gene are SEHNR and FQNEAQ (reference sequence). The ends were cut back, 1 base at V and 7 bases at J, with 8 bases in the middle. The CDR3 length is 12 residues. As DNA, the CDR3 is TGTGCCAGCAGCTTAGGGGGGGTAGAGCAGTACTTC. This translates into CASSLGGVEQYF.

This clone is a singleton in its sample. V and J are TRBV6-5 and TRBJ2-3; possibly TRBD1 for D (5 bases). V lost 0 bases, J lost 5 bases, and 12 bases lay in between. CDR1 and CDR2 (germline): MNHEY, SVGAGI. The CDR3 loop spans 15 amino acids. CDR3 protein: CASSYSTVLGDTQYF. In nucleotides, the CDR3 is TGTGCCAGCAGTTACTCGACAGTACTGGGAGATACGCAGTATTTT.

The chain links TRBV6-5 to TRBJ1-2; D gene ambiguous. Trimming stripped 0 bases from V and 1 base from J, with 6 bases between. CDR1 and CDR2 from the germline V gene are MNHEY and SVGAGI. The CDR3 has 14 residues. The chain's CDR3 is CASSYSAFNYGYTF. CDR3 DNA: TGTGCCAGCAGTTACTCGGCCTTTAACTATGGCTACACCTTC.

The chain recombines TRBV19 with TRBJ1-5; D possibly corresponds to TRBD1 (6 bases). V gave up 1 base and J gave up 11 bases, with 15 bases separating them. From germline, CDR1 is LNHDA and CDR2 SQIVND (reference sequence). The CDR3 is 14 residues long. The CDR3 region is CASSIAAGDVAQHF. The DNA of the CDR3 is TGTGCCAGTAGTATAGCGGCAGGGGACGTGGCCCAGCATTTT.

J is TRBJ2-7 and V is TRBV7-9; D is ambiguous. The germline V gene encodes CDR1 SEHNR and CDR2 FQNEAQ (reference sequence). Trimming removed 1 base at V and 7 bases at J, with 14 bases between. The CDR3 extends over 14 amino acids. The CDR3 region is CASSLEAILGEQYF. DNA for the CDR3: TGTGCCAGCAGCTTAGAAGCGATCCTCGGGGAGCAGTACTTC.

This chain uses TRBV7-9 with TRBJ2-3, with 10 bases that match TRBD2. This CDR3 spans 16 amino acids. The V gene's germline CDR1 is SEHNR and CDR2 FQNEAQ (reference sequence). J gave up 4 bases and V 5 bases, and 9 bases lay outside the gene matches. CDR3 nucleotide sequence: TGTGCCAGCAGCCCCAGGGGGAGCGGGGGGGCAGATACGCAGTATTTT. Translation: CASSPRGSGGADTQYF.

The rearrangement joins TRBV30 to TRBJ2-5, with D perhaps being TRBD1 or TRBD2 (6 bases each). V lost 2 bases, J lost 5 bases, and 9 bases lay in between. This CDR3 contains 12 residues. Germline assignment: CDR1 GTSNPN and CDR2 SVGIG (reference sequence). The CDR3 loop reads CAWSRGAETQYF. DNA of the CDR3: TGTGCCTGGAGTAGGGGGGCGGAGACCCAGTACTTC. The complete variable domain, with remaining parts taken from reference TRBV30 and TRBJ2-5, reads SQTIHQWPATLVQPVGSPLSLECTVEGTSNPNLYWYRQAAGRGLQLLFYSVGIGQISSEVPQNLSASRPQDRQFILSSKKLLLSDSGFYLCAWSRGAETQYFGPGTRLLVL.

V and J are TRBV18 and TRBJ2-5, with a tentative D call TRBD2 (6 bases). The CDR3 loop spans 16 amino acids. The V end lost 2 bases, the J end lost 4 bases, and 17 bases lay between the germline ends. The germline V gene encodes CDR1 KGHSH and CDR2 LQKENI. The CDR3 protein is CASSPWDWTPPETQYF. CDR3 in DNA: TGTGCCAGCTCACCATGGGACTGGACCCCCCCAGAGACCCAGTACTTC.

The chain couples TRBV11-1 to TRBJ1-1; 7 positions agree with TRBD1. V lost 5 bases to trimming and J lost 7 bases; unmatched junction nucleotides: 10. Germline CDR1 reads SGHAT; CDR2 reads FQDESV (reference sequence). This CDR3 spans 14 amino acids. CDR3 residues: CASSRDSEPFEAFF. In DNA form, the CDR3 reads TGTGCCAGCAGCCGGGACAGTGAACCCTTTGAAGCTTTCTTT.

The chain carries TRBV30 and TRBJ1-3, with 7 bases that match TRBD1. The CDR3 totals 15 residues. Per germline, CDR1 GTSNPN and CDR2 SVGIG (reference sequence). Losses at the gene ends were 3 bases for V and 3 bases for J; bases not matched to a gene: 8. Here the CDR3 reads CAWRRLGGVGNTIYF. Written as DNA, the CDR3 is TGTGCCTGGAGGAGATTAGGGGGCGTTGGAAACACCATATATTTT.

The rearrangement uses TRBV18 and TRBJ2-2; 12 bases are shared with TRBD2. Germline CDR1 is KGHSH and CDR2 is LQKENI. CDR3 length equals 19 residues. Unmatched junction bases numbered 12, after V lost 1 base and J lost 6 bases. CDR3 nucleotide sequence: TGTGCCAGCTCACCACTCGGACTAGCGGGGTCCCAATCGTCCGGGGAGCTGTTTTTT. This codes for CASSPLGLAGSQSSGELFF.

This chain links TRBV19 with TRBJ2-1; 9 bases are shared with TRBD2. Trimming took 3 bases from V and 8 from J; bases not matched to a gene: 14. Germline-derived CDR1 and CDR2 are LNHDA and SQIVND (reference sequence). CDR3 length equals 17 residues. This CDR3 is CASSIDGREGLLDEQFF. CDR3 sequence (DNA): TGTGCCAGTAGTATCGACGGGCGGGAGGGCCTTCTGGATGAGCAGTTCTTC. Complete variable domain (other parts from reference TRBV19 and TRBJ2-1): DGGITQSPKYLFRKEGQNVTLSCEQNLNHDAMYWYRQDPGQGLRLIYYSQIVNDFQKGDIAEGYSVSREKKESFPLTVTSAQKNPTAFYLCASSIDGREGLLDEQFFGPGTRLTVL.

V and J are TRBV7-8 and TRBJ2-2; unclear D gene. The ends were cut back, 5 bases at V and 6 bases at J, with 4 bases in the middle. The length of the CDR3 is 11 residues. The germline gives CDR1 SGHVS, CDR2 FQNEAQ. Written as DNA, the CDR3 is TGTGCCAGCAGCCCGGCCGGGGAGCTGTTTTTT. It is translated as CASSPAGELFF.

The chain links TRBV4-1 to TRBJ1-4; D unresolved. V lost 6 bases to trimming and J lost 4 bases, with 12 bases between them. From germline, CDR1 is MGHRA and CDR2 YSYEKL. CDR3 length: 14 residues. The chain's CDR3 is CASRRVPGNEKLFF. In nucleotides, the CDR3 is TGCGCCAGCAGAAGGGTGCCGGGTAATGAAAAACTGTTTTTT.